These T cell receptor beta chains were read from a single sample in a study of cytomegalovirus exposure and HLA in healthy donors. Using immunoSEQ multiplex PCR, the repertoire was profiled, and TCRdb retains in-frame clones only, with some absent. The sample holds some 160,000 clones, 79% seen once. The material sequenced was PBMCs. The receptors derive from a woman aged 40 to 55 in good health and CMV-seronegative. The CDR3 runs from the conserved cysteine through the conserved F or W. The order of the fields is D gene, CDR3 length, V gene, CDR3 protein. D genes are given only for firm matches.

D: .; length: 13; V: TRBV6-6; CDR3: CASSYPGQYEQYF
D: TRBD2; length: 16; V: TRBV28; CDR3: CASSSTTSGGSYEQYF
D: .; length: 14; V: TRBV11-2; CDR3: CASSFQRGTDTQYF
D: .; length: 16; V: TRBV7-9; CDR3: CASSPHSRRGTDTQYF
D: TRBD1; length: 15; V: TRBV27; CDR3: CASRTRQGPTGELFF
D: TRBD2; length: 16; V: TRBV7-8; CDR3: CASEGLAAINTGELFF
D: TRBD2; length: 14; V: TRBV5-1; CDR3: CASSSLAGGGEQYF
D: .; length: 17; V: TRBV6-1; CDR3: CASSERRWQPAGTEAFF
D: .; length: 12; V: TRBV2; CDR3: CASSGGPGTQYF
D: TRBD1; length: 15; V: TRBV19; CDR3: CASSLPGQGGNEQFF
D: .; length: 17; V: TRBV5-1; CDR3: CASSLEPGRVRDSPLHF
D: TRBD2; length: 16; V: TRBV6-4; CDR3: CASSPRVLAGVDTQYF
D: TRBD1; length: 15; V: TRBV7-2; CDR3: CASSSDRASSYEQYF
D: .; length: 14; V: TRBV7-9; CDR3: CASSSARLRETQYF
D: TRBD1; length: 14; V: TRBV6-5; CDR3: CASSYQGQSYGYTF
D: TRBD1; length: 14; V: TRBV30; CDR3: CAWSGQGWGYEQYF
D: TRBD1; length: 12; V: TRBV11-3; CDR3: CASSLNRGTAFF
D: .; length: 13; V: TRBV15; CDR3: CATSREAGYEQYF
D: TRBD1; length: 13; V: TRBV5-5; CDR3: CASSVTGGTEAFF
D: TRBD2; length: 17; V: TRBV7-9; CDR3: CASSFTSGRAVSETQYF
D: TRBD1; length: 16; V: TRBV7-2; CDR3: CASRPPRQGVSYGYTF
D: .; length: 11; V: TRBV10-3; CDR3: CAIRASGTQYF
D: TRBD2; length: 16; V: TRBV5-1; CDR3: CASSGSQAGRNEEQYF
D: .; length: 13; V: TRBV9; CDR3: CASSVRSADEQYF
D: .; length: 14; V: TRBV30; CDR3: CAWSVRGAGEKLFF
D: .; length: 15; V: TRBV28; CDR3: CASSFRGDSNQPQHF
D: .; length: 13; V: TRBV30; CDR3: CAWSQTRAYGYTF
D: TRBD1; length: 14; V: TRBV11-3; CDR3: CASSTGQGGPEAFF
D: .; length: 12; V: TRBV7-2; CDR3: CASSPTGTEAFF
D: TRBD2; length: 19; V: TRBV4-2; CDR3: CASSQDGGLAGVLWETQYF
D: TRBD2; length: 16; V: TRBV29-1; CDR3: CSARGGLAGSSYEQYF
D: TRBD2; length: 15; V: TRBV5-4; CDR3: CASSPAGGGANEQFF
D: TRBD1; length: 14; V: TRBV6-5; CDR3: CASSRDRVNTEAFF
D: TRBD2; length: 13; V: TRBV7-9; CDR3: CASRGLAGETQYF
D: .; length: 14; V: TRBV6-1; CDR3: CASSPRGRTNEQFF
D: TRBD1; length: 15; V: TRBV6-6; CDR3: CASRTYDRVGEKLFF
D: .; length: 13; V: TRBV19; CDR3: CASSIRVNQPQHF
D: .; length: 15; V: TRBV29-1; CDR3: CSASGFGRQPDTQYF
D: TRBD1; length: 14; V: TRBV2; CDR3: CASRTTTGTDTQYF
D: .; length: 11; V: TRBV20-1; CDR3: CSASPNTEAFF
D: TRBD2; length: 14; V: TRBV6-5; CDR3: CASKRGGYTDTQYF
D: TRBD1; length: 14; V: TRBV6-1; CDR3: CASSEPGTADTQYF
D: TRBD2; length: 18; V: TRBV19; CDR3: CASSISLVTSGPYNEQFF
D: .; length: 15; V: TRBV2; CDR3: CASSDRRAKGDTQYF
D: .; length: 16; V: TRBV7-3; CDR3: CASSLNQRVGGGEQFF
D: .; length: 12; V: TRBV29-1; CDR3: CSVDTARETQYF
D: .; length: 13; V: TRBV28; CDR3: CASSAQGVYEQYF
D: .; length: 18; V: TRBV4-1; CDR3: CASSRKKGSVETNTEAFF
D: TRBD1; length: 18; V: TRBV28; CDR3: CASRGRDRVSRSNQPQHF
D: .; length: 13; V: TRBV5-1; CDR3: CASSLGRREGYTF